Sequencing of this TCR beta chain was carried out in a study of blood T cell repertoires in COVID-19. Study-wide context: The cDNA or gDNA used as material had been derived from T cells, B-cell-depleted T cells, or PBMCs.

Remarks on this clone: The sample has other DNA sequences that encode this CDR3 too.

V dropped 0 bases and J dropped 5; count of bases not matched to a gene: 2. This CDR3 spans 15 amino acids. Germline V CDR1 and CDR2: MNHEY, SMNVEV (reference sequence). Per the authors' pipeline: Amplified reference gene primers provided the basis for estimating nucleated cell counts. Clones were read by immunoSEQ multiplex PCR, and TCRdb kept only the in-frame ones, dropping some. The V and J calls and clone size come from that table; D and trimming were worked out from the DNA. Seen here are fewer than 400,000 clones, approximately 90% observed once, and the top ten hold roughly a tenth. Sequenced sample: PBMCs or T cells enriched from blood (not recorded which). The clonotype originates from a woman in her forties or fifties who had recovered from COVID-19. This chain joins TRBV27 and TRBJ2-1; 9 nucleotides agree with TRBD1. CDR3 nucleotides: TGTGCCAGCAGTTTATCGGGGACAGGGCACAATGAGCAGTTCTTC. Protein: CASSLSGTGHNEQFF.